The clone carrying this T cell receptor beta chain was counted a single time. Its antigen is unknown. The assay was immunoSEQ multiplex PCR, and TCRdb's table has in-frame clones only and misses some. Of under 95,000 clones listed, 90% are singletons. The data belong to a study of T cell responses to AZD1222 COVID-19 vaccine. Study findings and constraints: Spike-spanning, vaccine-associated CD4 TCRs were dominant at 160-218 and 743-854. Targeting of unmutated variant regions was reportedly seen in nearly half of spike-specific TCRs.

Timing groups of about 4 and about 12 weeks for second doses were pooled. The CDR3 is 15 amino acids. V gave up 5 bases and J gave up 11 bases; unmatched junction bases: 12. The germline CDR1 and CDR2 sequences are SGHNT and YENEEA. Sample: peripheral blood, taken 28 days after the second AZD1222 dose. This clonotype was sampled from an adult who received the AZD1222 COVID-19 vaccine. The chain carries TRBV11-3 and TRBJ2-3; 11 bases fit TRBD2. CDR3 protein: CASSLTGVGLAGQYF. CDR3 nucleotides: TGTGCCAGCAGCCTGACAGGGGTAGGACTAGCGGGGCAGTATTTT.